A single T cell receptor beta chain is shown here with its context. Profiling relied on immunoSEQ multiplex PCR, and the TCRdb table lists in-frame clones only, not all of them. Among over 120,000 clones listed, 80% to 90% were seen once. This entry belongs to a study of blood T cell repertoires in COVID-19. All enrollees were roughly 18 to 90 years old and from approximately 24 US areas. This CDR3 region has 14 residues. Trimming cost V 5 bases and J 4 bases, with 14 bases left between them. CDR1 and CDR2 from the germline V gene are MDHEN and SYDVKM. J is TRBJ2-5 and V is TRBV28; perhaps TRBD1 as D (6 bases). The sequencing input was PBMCs or T cells enriched from blood (not recorded which). The receptor was derived from a man aged 55-75 years who had recovered from COVID-19. The chain's CDR3 is CASSIRRGRETQYF. In nucleotides, the CDR3 is TGTGCCAGCAGTATCCGCAGGGGAAGAGAGACCCAGTACTTC. Variable domain in full (rest from reference TRBV28 and TRBJ2-5): DVKVTQSSRYLVKRTGEKVFLECVQDMDHENMFWYRQDPGLGLRLIYFSYDVKMKEKGDIPEGYSVSREKKERFSLILESASTNQTSMYLCASSIRRGRETQYFGPGTRLLVL.